This TCR beta chain was recorded in a study of blood T cell repertoires in COVID-19. About the research overall: Whether acute or convalescent, the COVID-19 samples came from the United States, Italy and Spain.

The length of the CDR3 is 14 residues. The V gene's germline CDR1 is SGHRS and CDR2 YFSETQ. The J segment lost 5 bases and the V segment lost 3 bases, leaving 5 bases of the junction unmatched. Using immunoSEQ multiplex PCR, the repertoire was profiled, and TCRdb retains in-frame clones only, with some absent. This sample has 100,000 to 150,000 clones, with almost 70% found just once. The sample comprised peripheral blood. The chain carries TRBV5-1 and TRBJ2-7, with TRBD1 identical over 10 bases. The sequence was collected from a woman between 65 and 79 years old with acute or convalescent COVID-19. CDR3 nucleotides: TGCGCCAGCAGCTGGACAGGGGGGTTGGACGAGCAGTACTTC. Translated, it gives CASSWTGGLDEQYF.